The clone carrying this T cell receptor (beta chain) was seen ten or more times. Its antigen is not known. TCRdb re-derived calls from the reads in MiXCR, one entry per CDR3 protein. The sample includes about 360,000 distinct CDR3 sequences, 15% to 20% of them seen just once. The data stem from a study of T cell repertoires in cytomegalovirus infection. For the study at large: CMV infection and matching HLA type were both indicated by public TCR beta signatures.

Study-wide points: The cumulative frequency of public TCR beta families distinguished individuals who carried CMV together with the relevant HLA. Ex vivo responses were dominated by HLA-C-restricted CMV-specific TCR beta clonotypes.

The origin of this receptor is a human donor in good health (CMV status not recorded). Some clones in this sample may be carry-over from other donors' samples. Sequencing was done on a sample of PBMCs.

CDR3 in amino acids: CASSPDRAYGYTF. CDR3 DNA sequence: TGTGCCAGCAGCCCGGACAGGGCCTATGGCTACACCTTC. This chain uses TRBV7-9 with TRBJ1-2; 8 bases match TRBD1. Germline CDR1 is SEHNR and CDR2 is FQNEAQ (reference sequence). The CDR3 covers 13 residues. The V segment lost 5 bases and the J segment 4 bases; nucleotides outside the gene matches: 3.